These 22 T cell receptor beta chains share one sample of origin, sequenced in a study of molecular identifiers for immune sequencing clone quantification (dated by TCRdb to 2016 to 2018). The library was prepared using PCR. The sequencer listed for this sample is Illumina HiSeq 4000. TCRdb applied fastp at Q25 and MiXCR to the public reads, then kept only in-frame beta chains. Entries that share a CDR3 protein sequence are merged under the most common genes and DNA. For this sample the table gives about 640,000 distinct CDR3 sequences, of which roughly 21% were detected only once. The ten largest clones represent roughly 0.85% of the sample. What was sequenced was naive CD8+ T cells from blood, with Jurkat cell RNA spiked in. The cell subset or site label of this sample denotes: FACS-sorted CD8+CD4-CCR7+CD45RA+ naive T cells. Every receptor here comes from a human donor in good health. Some libraries in this study had Jurkat cell RNA spiked in.

This clonotype showed up many times. The chain has TRBV3-1 and TRBJ2-3; 9 nucleotides align to TRBD2. CDR3 length equals 16 residues. Trimming cost V 1 base and J 3 bases; bases outside gene matches: 5. CDR1 is LGHDT and CDR2 is YNNKEL in the germline V gene (reference sequence). CDR3 region: CASSQVAGGPTDTQYF. The CDR3 DNA follows: TGTGCCAGCAGCCAAGTGGCGGGAGGGCCGACAGATACGCAGTATTTT.

J is TRBJ2-2 and V is TRBV5-6; maybe TRBD2 (6 bases). This CDR3 contains 15 residues. Germline-derived CDR1 and CDR2 are SGHDT and YYEEEE. Trimming removed 4 bases from V and 7 bases from J, with 17 bases in between. The CDR3 DNA is TGTGCCAGCAGCCCCCCGGGCGGGCGGGACGGGGAGCTGTTTTTT. Its translation is CASSPPGGRDGELFF. Looking up the rest from reference TRBV5-6 and TRBJ2-2 gives the full variable domain: DAGVTQSPTHLIKTRGQQVTLRCSPKSGHDTVSWYQQALGQGPQFIFQYYEEEERQRGNFPDRFSGHQFPNYSSELNVNALLLGDSALYLCASSPPGGRDGELFFGEGSRLTVL.

At least ten counts were recorded for this clonotype. V is TRBV6-2 or TRBV6-3 and J is TRBJ1-1; D uncertain. V lost 0 bases, J lost 0 bases, and 11 bases lay in between. Germline CDR1 is MNHEY and CDR2 is SVGEGT. The CDR3 consists of 16 residues. CDR3 amino acids: CASSYSQTLMNTEAFF. Here the CDR3 DNA reads TGTGCCAGCAGTTACTCGCAGACCCTAATGAACACTGAAGCTTTCTTT.

This sequence joins TRBV11-2 and TRBJ2-5, with TRBD1 as a possible D gene (5 bases). Germline V lookup: CDR1 SGHAT, CDR2 FQNNGV. The CDR3 contains 19 residues. V lost 5 bases and J lost 3, with 28 bases in between. As DNA, the CDR3 is TGTGCCAGCAGCGACAAAACGGACACCGTCCGGTTTTGGGAAGAGACCCAGTACTTC. Translated, it gives CASSDKTDTVRFWEETQYF.

Notes on this clonotype: The conserved phenylalanine or tryptophan is not found at the CDR3 terminus, so this likely reflects a read error. No DNA is shown, since the ends of the CDR3 on it are uncertain; the CDR3 is the one TCRdb lists. CDR3 amino acids: CASSFRGLNTGELLL. The chain is built from TRBV28 and TRBJ2-2; the table calls TRBD2, which could not be checked here. Germline values: CDR1 MDHEN, CDR2 SYDVKM. The CDR3 sequence runs 15 residues, both termini included.

This clonotype was picked up many times. The chain joins TRBV20-1 to TRBJ2-3; weak D call: TRBD2 (5 bases). Germline-derived CDR1 and CDR2 are DFQATT and SNEGSKA (reference sequence). The CDR3 has 14 amino acids. The germline V and J ends were trimmed by 1 base and 4 bases, with 12 bases remaining between them. CDR3 residues: CSARVWELADTQYF. Here the CDR3 DNA reads TGCAGTGCTAGAGTCTGGGAGTTGGCAGATACGCAGTATTTT.

The DNA of the CDR3 is TGCAGCGTAGAGGCTAGCGAAACCTACGAGCAGTACTTC. Its translation is CSVEASETYEQYF. The chain joins TRBV29-1 to TRBJ2-7, with D tentatively TRBD2 (6 bases). Trimming stripped 6 bases from V and 2 bases from J, with 14 bases between. There are 13 residues in the CDR3. The V gene's germline CDR1 is SQVTM and CDR2 ANQGSEA.

This clonotype was counted at least ten times. The chain combines TRBV7-9 with TRBJ2-7; 7 bases line up with TRBD2. After removal of 2 bases from V and 5 bases from J, the junction contained 6 bases not matched to a gene. The germline CDR1 and CDR2 sequences are SEHNR and FQNEAQ (reference sequence). The CDR3 is made up of 14 amino acids. CDR3 in amino acids: CASSLPGLSNEQYF. The DNA for the CDR3 is TGTGCCAGCAGCTTACCGGGACTAAGCAACGAGCAGTACTTC.

The chain carries TRBV28 and TRBJ2-6, with TRBD1 as a possible D gene (5 bases). This CDR3 is 16 amino acids long. The germline V gene encodes CDR1 MDHEN and CDR2 SYDVKM. V lost 3 bases and J lost 1, with 10 bases in between. This chain's CDR3 is CASSFEQVSGANVLTF. For the CDR3, the DNA is TGTGCCAGCAGTTTCGAACAGGTTTCTGGGGCCAACGTCCTGACTTTC.

Ten or more counts support this clonotype. The chain is built from TRBV11-3 and TRBJ2-1; D is perhaps TRBD2 (5 bases). This CDR3 is 15 amino acids long. The germline CDR1 and CDR2 sequences are SGHNT and YENEEA. Trimming took 5 bases from V and 3 from J, leaving 14 bases between them. DNA for the CDR3: TGTGCCAGCAGCGGAGAGGGAAACCTCTACAATGAGCAGTTCTTC. Translated: CASSGEGNLYNEQFF.

As concerns this clonotype: It may be a read error: a sequence one base away is much more abundant. This chain connects TRBV14 to TRBJ2-7; D is unclear. Looked up from germline, CDR1 is SGHDN and CDR2 is FVKESK. The CDR3 is 11 residues long. This chain's CDR3 is CASSQEAERYF. CDR3 in DNA: TGTGCCAGCAGCCAAGAGGCCGAGCGGTACTTC.

As for this clonotype: One base away lies a much larger clone, so this may be a sequencing read error. The conserved phenylalanine or tryptophan normally closing the CDR3 is absent here, so this likely arose from a read error. The chain combines TRBV30 with TRBJ1-1; D call uncertain. The V end was cut by 0 bases, the J end by 1 base, with 6 bases between. Germline assignment: CDR1 GTSNPN and CDR2 SVGIG (reference sequence). This CDR3 has 13 residues. Here the CDR3 DNA reads TGTGCCTGGAGTGTAGTTGAGAACACTGAAGCTTTCCTT. Translated: CAWSVVENTEAFL.

A note on this clonotype: A much larger clonotype is one base distant, so this may be a read error. The chain links TRBV29-1 to TRBJ1-4; the D is unclear. Germline V gene sequence: CDR1 SQVTM, CDR2 ANQGSEA. The V gene lost 6 bases and the J gene lost 6 bases, with 17 bases spanning the gap. The CDR3 consists of 14 residues. The CDR3 region is CSVKAENFDEKLFF. In DNA form, the CDR3 reads TGCAGCGTAAAGGCGGAGAACTTTGATGAAAAACTGTTTTTT.

This clonotype has just a few counts. A much more abundant neighbour one base away suggests this may be a read error. The chain combines TRBV6-2 or TRBV6-3 with TRBJ2-5; D remains ambiguous. This CDR3 has 12 amino acids. Germline-derived CDR1 and CDR2 are MNHEY and SVGEGT. Trimming left V 0 bases short and J 5 bases short, with 4 bases between. This chain's CDR3 is CASSYSMETQYF. In DNA form, the CDR3 reads TGTGCCAGCAGTTACTCGATGGAGACCCAGTACTTC.

As for this clonotype: Since a much larger clone is just one base distant, this may be a read error. The gene calls are TRBV7-9 and TRBJ1-2, with TRBD1 as a possible D gene (5 bases). This CDR3 contains 13 residues. Germline CDR1 SEHNR, CDR2 FQNEAQ (reference sequence). The CDR3 region has the DNA TGTGCCGGCAGCCCCCTCGGGGGTGACGGCTACACCTTC. The encoded protein is CAGSPLGGDGYTF. The complete variable domain, with remaining parts taken from reference TRBV7-9 and TRBJ1-2, reads DTGVSQNPRHKITKRGQNVTFRCDPISEHNRLYWYRQTLGQGPEFLTYFQNEAQLEKSRLLSDRFSAERPKGSFSTLEIQRTEQGDSAMYLCAGSPLGGDGYTFGSGTRLTVV.

This clonotype was seen at least ten times. CDR3 loop: CASSQDGGGTGANTGELFF. Written as DNA, the CDR3 is TGCGCCAGCAGCCAAGATGGGGGCGGGACAGGGGCGAACACCGGGGAGCTGTTTTTT. The chain combines TRBV4-1 with TRBJ2-2, with 10 positions matching TRBD1. Germline V gene data show CDR1 as MGHRA and CDR2 as YSYEKL. The V and J ends lost 0 bases and 0 bases, in that order; junction bases with no gene match: 7. There are 19 residues in the CDR3.

This clonotype was seen more than once but under ten times. The chain uses TRBV6-1 and TRBJ2-7, with 9 bases fitting TRBD1. This CDR3 spans 15 amino acids. Looked up from germline, CDR1 is MNHNS and CDR2 is SASEGT. V lost 3 bases to trimming and J lost 4 bases; unmatched junction nucleotides: 7. The CDR3 here is CASSDDGTGWYEQYF. In DNA form, the CDR3 reads TGTGCCAGCAGTGACGACGGGACAGGGTGGTACGAGCAGTACTTC.

On this clonotype: A much larger clonotype is one base distant, so this may be a read error. The chain recombines TRBV20-1 with TRBJ2-3, with 7 bases fitting TRBD1. V lost 1 base and J lost 2; bases outside the gene matches: 6. The CDR3 length is 15 residues. Germline CDR1 reads DFQATT; CDR2 reads SNEGSKA (reference sequence). Written as DNA, the CDR3 is TGCAGTGCTAGAGGTGGGGACAGCCCCACAGATACGCAGTATTTT. Its translation: CSARGGDSPTDTQYF.

The table lists this clonotype with many counts. The chain combines TRBV4-1 with TRBJ2-3; 7 bases agree with TRBD2. Germline V gives CDR1 MGHRA, CDR2 YSYEKL. This CDR3 is 18 amino acids long. V lost 1 base and J lost 0; bases outside the gene matches: 10. The CDR3 nucleotides are TGCGCCAGCAGCCAAGTGCGATTAAGCGGGACTAGCACAGATACGCAGTATTTT. Its protein is CASSQVRLSGTSTDTQYF.

This clonotype came up many times. The rearrangement links TRBV2 to TRBJ2-7, with 9 bases lining up with TRBD1. The ends lost 8 bases at V and 5 bases at J; junction bases unmatched: 7. CDR1 is SNHLY and CDR2 is FYNNEI in the germline V gene. The CDR3 extends over 13 amino acids. CDR3: CASRTGAAHEQYF. The CDR3 bases are TGTGCCAGCCGGACAGGGGCGGCCCACGAGCAGTACTTC. The entire variable domain, with the rest obtained from reference TRBV2 and TRBJ2-7, is as follows: EPEVTQTPSHQVTQMGQEVILRCVPISNHLYFYWYRQILGQKVEFLVSFYNNEISEKSEIFDDQFSVERPDGSNFTLKIRSTKLEDSAMYFCASRTGAAHEQYFGPGTRLTVT.

This clonotype was seen a handful of times. This chain uses TRBV6-2 or TRBV6-3 with TRBJ2-7, with 9 bases aligning to TRBD2. J lost 3 bases, V lost 7 bases, and 13 bases had no gene match. Germline CDR1 is MNHEY and CDR2 is SVGEGT. The CDR3 is made up of 16 amino acids. CDR3 bases: TGTGCCAGCACTCCCATTGGCGGGGGGGCTTTCTACGAGCAGTACTTC. This codes for CASTPIGGGAFYEQYF.

This clonotype has only a few counts. The gene calls are TRBV15 and TRBJ2-1; D call uncertain. The CDR3 sequence is 15 residues long. V was cut by 0 bases and J by 0 bases, with 6 bases left in between. Germline V lookup: CDR1 LNHNV, CDR2 YYDKDF (reference sequence). CDR3 protein: CATSRDRASYNEQFF. In DNA form, the CDR3 reads TGTGCCACCAGCAGAGATAGGGCCTCCTACAATGAGCAGTTCTTC.